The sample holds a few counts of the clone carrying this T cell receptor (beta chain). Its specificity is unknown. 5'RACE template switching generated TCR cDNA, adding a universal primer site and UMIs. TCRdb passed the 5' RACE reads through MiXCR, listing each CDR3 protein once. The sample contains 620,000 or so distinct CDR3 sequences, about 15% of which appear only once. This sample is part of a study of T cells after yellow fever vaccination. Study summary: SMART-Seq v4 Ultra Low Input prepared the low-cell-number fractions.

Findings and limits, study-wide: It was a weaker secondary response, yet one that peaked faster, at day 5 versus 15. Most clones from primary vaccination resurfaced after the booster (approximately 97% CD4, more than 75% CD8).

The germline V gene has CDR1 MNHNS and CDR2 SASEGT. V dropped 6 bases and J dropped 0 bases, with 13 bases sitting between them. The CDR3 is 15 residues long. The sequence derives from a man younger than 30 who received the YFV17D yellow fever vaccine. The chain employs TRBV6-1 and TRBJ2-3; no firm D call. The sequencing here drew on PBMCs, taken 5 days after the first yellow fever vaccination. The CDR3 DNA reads TGTGCCAGCAGCCGGCGTGGCCAGAGCACAGATACGCAGTATTTT. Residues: CASSRRGQSTDTQYF.